This TCR beta chain was recorded in a study of T cell responses to AZD1222 COVID-19 vaccine. Some clones are missing from TCRdb's copy, which holds only in-frame ones; the method was immunoSEQ multiplex PCR. The repertoire has fewer than 120,000 clones, around 81% of them found once; the top ten carry 3.5% to 5%. Germline CDR1 is SEHNR and CDR2 is FQNEAQ (reference sequence). Trimming pared 2 bases from V and 2 bases from J, leaving 11 bases between. This CDR3 contains 15 residues. The genes are TRBV7-9 and TRBJ2-3; the D is unclear. Sample: peripheral blood, taken on day 0 of AZD1222 vaccination. This sequence was found in an adult in good health. CDR3 protein: CASSLRRELTDTQYF. The CDR3 DNA follows: TGTGCCAGCAGCTTAAGAAGGGAACTCACAGATACGCAGTATTTT.